This T cell receptor beta chain was retrieved from a study of T-cell reconstitution after alpha-beta-depleted transplantation in children. Preparation of the TCRbeta library involved a method that used unique molecular identifiers. A single record per CDR3 protein comes from TCRdb applying MiXCR to the PCR reads. Of about a million distinct CDR3 sequences in the sample, about 29% were seen once. Regarding the study as a whole: The study reportedly traced alpha-beta T cells about two months after transplant to several hundred expanded graft clones. Hyperexpanded clones declined; after one year, newly produced T cells mostly supplied diversity. There were some patients whose high TCRbeta diversity at day 60 came from surviving recipient T cells and thymic progenitors.

This clonotype was picked up a small number of times. Its target is unknown. V gave up 4 bases and J gave up 3 bases; unmatched junction bases: 6. The germline CDR1 and CDR2 sequences are SGHTA and FQGNSA. This CDR3 spans 15 amino acids. J is TRBJ2-5 and V is TRBV7-2; 9 bases map to TRBD1. The clonotype was recovered from a boy in the first two years of life who had a stem cell transplant for SCID, so the T cells may come from the graft donor. The specimen comprised PBMCs, mostly from graft donor cells, sampled 360 days after TCRalphabeta/CD19-depleted stem cell transplant. Written as DNA, the CDR3 is TGTGCCAGCAGCTCACAGGGGGCGCGGAAAGAGACCCAGTACTTC. As protein: CASSSQGARKETQYF. Supplemented by reference TRBV7-2 and TRBJ2-5, the full variable domain reads GAGVSQSPSNKVTEKGKDVELRCDPISGHTALYWYRQSLGQGLEFLIYFQGNSAPDKSGLPSDRFSAERTGGSVSTLTIQRTQQEDSAVYLCASSSQGARKETQYFGPGTRLLVL.